This entry lists 2 T cell receptor beta chains sequenced from one sample in a study of T cell clonotyping in hematopoietic cell transplantation. Libraries were prepared by immunoSEQ multiplex PCR; TCRdb keeps only in-frame clonotypes and omits some of them. Of about 45,000 clones in the sample, about 95% were seen once. Sequencing input: peripheral blood mononuclear cells. The receptors derive from a woman aged 50 to 60 in good health. Some clones in this sample may be carry-over from other donors' samples.

The genes are TRBV29-1 and TRBJ2-7, with 12 bases aligning to TRBD2. The CDR3 covers 14 residues. Germline values: CDR1 SQVTM, CDR2 ANQGSEA. Germline trimming cut 2 bases from V and 7 bases from J; bases unmatched to any gene: 6. CDR3 bases: TGCAGCGTTGAATCAGGACTAGCGGGGTCTGAGCAGTACTTC. It yields the protein CSVESGLAGSEQYF.

This sequence joins TRBV10-3 and TRBJ1-6; 9 nucleotides match TRBD1. The CDR3 has 13 amino acids. Germline V gives CDR1 ENHRY, CDR2 SYGVKD. After removal of 6 bases from V and 10 bases from J, the junction contained 4 bases not matched to a gene. CDR3 residues: CAIRGQGDSPLHF. CDR3 bases: TGTGCCATCAGGGGACAGGGTGACTCACCCCTCCACTTT.